The TCR beta chain under discussion was sequenced for a study of cytomegalovirus exposure and HLA in healthy donors. Concerning this clone: Its antigen is undetermined. Since the CDR3 does not end with the conserved phenylalanine or tryptophan, this likely comes from a read error. The same CDR3 can be traced to other DNA sequences in this sample.

Study conclusions and caveats: Immune exposure was documented only through CMV serostatus.

A multiplex PCR was run with 60 Vbeta primers and 13 Jbeta primers. The table came from immunoSEQ multiplex PCR; TCRdb's copy has only in-frame clones and leaves some out. The repertoire holds 120,000 or so clones, with 15% as singletons. This sequence originates from a woman under 30 in good health and CMV-seronegative. Source material: PBMCs.

CDR3 coding DNA: TGTGCCAGCAGCTCCCGATTCGGGAACACTGAAGCTTTCCTT. Protein product: CASSSRFGNTEAFL. This chain links TRBV7-9 with TRBJ1-1; D ambiguous. CDR1 is SEHNR, CDR2 FQNEAQ, per germline (reference sequence). CDR3 size: 14 residues. V lost 4 bases and J 1 base, leaving 10 bases between the germline ends.